Below, one TCR beta chain is given with its context. PCR involved 60 Vbeta and 13 Jbeta primers. The repertoire was sequenced with immunoSEQ multiplex PCR; TCRdb's copy has only in-frame clones and lacks some. This table has some 90,000 clones, 81% appearing once. CDR3 length: 15 residues. Looked up from germline, CDR1 is SGDLS and CDR2 is YYNGEE. V gave up 1 base and J gave up 3 bases; unmatched junction bases: 4. The source of the sample is a study of cytomegalovirus exposure and HLA in healthy donors. The TCR comes from a human donor in good health. The sequenced sample consisted of PBMCs. The gene calls are TRBV9 and TRBJ2-5; 9 bases agree with TRBD1. The CDR3 protein is CASSVTRQGEETQYF. Here the CDR3 DNA reads TGTGCCAGCAGCGTAACCCGACAGGGGGAAGAGACCCAGTACTTC. The full variable domain, with the rest looked up from reference TRBV9 and TRBJ2-5, is DSGVTQTPKHLITATGQRVTLRCSPRSGDLSVYWYQQSLDQGLQFLIQYYNGEERAKGNILERFSAQQFPDLHSELNLSSLELGDSALYFCASSVTRQGEETQYFGPGTRLLVL.